This T cell receptor (beta chain) was found in a study of T cell changes during pregnancy in multiple sclerosis. TCRdb's copy holds only in-frame clones and misses some; the assay was immunoSEQ multiplex PCR. The data show under 110,000 clones, about 89% seen once. This clone was detected once. The CDR3 runs to 12 residues. The V segment lost 9 bases and the J segment 4 bases; nucleotides outside the gene matches: 4. CDR1 ENHRY and CDR2 SYGVKD come from the germline V gene. This receptor was taken from a female donor with multiple sclerosis, enrolled in a pregnancy study. V and J are TRBV10-3 and TRBJ2-7, with TRBD1 identical over 9 bases. The sequences come from peripheral blood, collected before pregnancy. CDR3 in DNA: TGTGCCATGGGACAGGGAGAATACGAGCAGTACTTC. Residues: CAMGQGEYEQYF.